This TCR beta chain was documented in a study of memory CD4+ T cells and cytomegalovirus serostatus. Single viable CD3+CD4+CD8-CD45RO+ cells were sorted as the memory CD4+ T cells. Concerning this clone: No antigen is known for it.

Sequencing was performed with immunoSEQ multiplex PCR; in TCRdb, only in-frame clones are kept and a portion is missing. This sample has 40,000 to 50,000 clones, with roughly three quarters found just once. The CDR3 loop spans 12 amino acids. V was pared by 3 bases and J by 4 bases, with 6 bases between. The germline V gene encodes CDR1 MNHEY and CDR2 SMNVEV (reference sequence). General study points: The CMV-associated TCR signature appears largely within the CD4+ memory repertoire.

The chain carries TRBV27 and TRBJ2-5; D remains ambiguous. The clonotype comes from an adult in good health and CMV-seronegative. The sequenced sample was memory CD4+ T cells from blood. The CDR3 region has the DNA TGTGCCAGCAGTTTCACCGGAGAGACCCAGTACTTC. Protein: CASSFTGETQYF.